These 17 T cell receptor beta chains came from one sample sequenced in a study of identical twins. TCRdb re-derived calls from the 5' RACE reads in MiXCR, one entry per CDR3 protein. The sample records around 670,000 distinct CDR3 sequences, 5.5% to 6.5% being singletons. The sample was naive T cells sorted from blood. These receptors came from a young man in good health.

This clonotype was recorded many times. This chain joins TRBV5-6 and TRBJ1-1, with 8 nucleotides matching TRBD1. This CDR3 has 17 amino acids. V lost 4 bases to trimming and J lost 0 bases; unmatched junction nucleotides: 11. Germline CDR1 reads SGHDT; CDR2 reads YYEEEE. The CDR3 protein is CASSLKDRALMNTEAFF. The CDR3 nucleotides read TGTGCCAGCAGCCTGAAGGACAGGGCCCTGATGAACACTGAAGCTTTCTTT.

This clonotype was observed at least ten times. The genes are TRBV11-3 and TRBJ2-1; D perhaps matches TRBD2 (6 bases). There are 16 residues in the CDR3. Trimming cost V 1 base and J 7 bases, with 17 bases left between them. From germline, CDR1 is SGHNT and CDR2 YENEEA. This CDR3 reads CASSLVPRTGGNEQFF. The CDR3 DNA follows: TGTGCCAGCAGCTTAGTGCCCCGGACCGGGGGAAATGAGCAGTTCTTC. Based on the CDR3 plus reference TRBV11-3 and TRBJ2-1, the full variable domain is EAGVVQSPRYKIIEKKQPVAFWCNPISGHNTLYWYLQNLGQGPELLIRYENEEAVDDSQLPKDRFSAERLKGVDSTLKIQPAELGDSAVYLCASSLVPRTGGNEQFFGPGTRLTVL.

This clonotype was observed a handful of times. V usage is TRBV20-1 and J usage is TRBJ2-5, with D possibly matching TRBD1 (5 bases). V lost 6 bases and J lost 2, with 13 bases in between. Germline V gene sequence: CDR1 DFQATT, CDR2 SNEGSKA (reference sequence). CDR3 length: 13 amino acids. The CDR3 nucleotides read TGCAGTGCCCCGCAGGGTACGCAAGAGACCCAGTACTTC. Encoded protein: CSAPQGTQETQYF.

This clonotype was counted at least ten times. This chain uses TRBV3-1 with TRBJ2-3; D is unclear. Trimming took 3 bases from V and 2 from J, leaving 6 bases between them. This CDR3 spans 13 amino acids. Germline lookup yields CDR1 LGHDT and CDR2 YNNKEL (reference sequence). This CDR3 is CASSQDPTDTQYF. The CDR3 DNA reads TGTGCCAGCAGCCAGGACCCCACAGATACGCAGTATTTT.

The chain recombines TRBV20-1 with TRBJ1-5; D perhaps matches TRBD1 (6 bases). V lost 2 bases to trimming and J lost 0 bases, with 14 bases between them. CDR1 and CDR2 from the germline V gene are DFQATT and SNEGSKA (reference sequence). CDR3 size: 16 residues. DNA for the CDR3: TGCAGTGCTAGATCGACAGGAGCTTATAGCAATCAGCCCCAGCATTTT. It translates to CSARSTGAYSNQPQHF.

This clonotype was seen ten or more times. This chain connects TRBV3-1 to TRBJ2-5; D possibly corresponds to TRBD2 (5 bases). The CDR3 is 12 amino acids. V was pared by 6 bases and J by 5 bases, with 10 bases between. Looked up from germline, CDR1 is LGHDT and CDR2 is YNNKEL (reference sequence). The CDR3 here is CASSPKRETQYF. The CDR3 DNA sequence: TGTGCCAGCAGTCCTAAGCGGGAGACCCAGTACTTC.

This clonotype was detected ten times or more. The V call is TRBV29-1, the J call TRBJ1-4; no reliable D call. Per germline, CDR1 SQVTM and CDR2 ANQGSEA. The CDR3 loop spans 12 amino acids. V lost 6 bases and J lost 0, with 5 bases in between. The chain's CDR3 is CSVGATNEKLFF. DNA for the CDR3: TGCAGCGTCGGAGCAACTAATGAAAAACTGTTTTTT.

This clonotype was detected ten times or more. The rearrangement links TRBV5-1 to TRBJ1-2; D is unclear. Deletions cut 1 base from V and 2 bases from J, with 6 bases between. CDR3 length equals 13 residues. CDR1 SGHRS and CDR2 YFSETQ come from the germline V gene. The DNA of the CDR3 is TGCGCCAGCAGCTTGTTTGGGAACTATGGCTACACCTTC. Translated: CASSLFGNYGYTF.

V is TRBV3-1 and J is TRBJ2-6; the match to TRBD1 covers 9 bases. The CDR3 has 16 amino acids. The germline CDR1 and CDR2 sequences are LGHDT and YNNKEL (reference sequence). Trimming cost V 2 bases and J 2 bases; bases outside gene matches: 1. CDR3 sequence (DNA): TGTGCCAGCAGCCAAACAGGGGGCACTGGGGCCAACGTCCTGACTTTC. Translating gives CASSQTGGTGANVLTF. The full variable domain, in which reference TRBV3-1 and TRBJ2-6 provide the parts outside the CDR3, is DTAVSQTPKYLVTQMGNDKSIKCEQNLGHDTMYWYKQDSKKFLKIMFSYNNKELIINETVPNRFSPKSPDKAHLNLHINSLELGDSAVYFCASSQTGGTGANVLTFGAGSRLTVL.

This clonotype was recorded many times. The chain couples TRBV20-1 to TRBJ2-7; a possible D gene is TRBD1 (6 bases). The CDR3 is 14 residues long. Germline lookup yields CDR1 DFQATT and CDR2 SNEGSKA (reference sequence). V lost 0 bases and J lost 4, with 13 bases in between. Here the CDR3 DNA reads TGCAGTGCTAGAGATCTGAGGCAGGGGTACGAGCAGTACTTC. The encoded protein is CSARDLRQGYEQYF.

This clonotype was seen a few times. This chain links TRBV5-6 with TRBJ1-2; 7 bases agree with TRBD1. This CDR3 is built from 14 residues. V trimming: 0 bases; J trimming: 4 bases; junction bases outside the gene matches: 3. Germline V gene data show CDR1 as SGHDT and CDR2 as YYEEEE. The CDR3 DNA sequence: TGTGCCAGCAGCTTGGCGGGACAGATCTATGGCTACACCTTC. Amino acids: CASSLAGQIYGYTF. Complete variable domain (other parts from reference TRBV5-6 and TRBJ1-2): DAGVTQSPTHLIKTRGQQVTLRCSPKSGHDTVSWYQQALGQGPQFIFQYYEEEERQRGNFPDRFSGHQFPNYSSELNVNALLLGDSALYLCASSLAGQIYGYTFGSGTRLTVV.

This clonotype was counted between two and nine times. This chain uses TRBV20-1 with TRBJ2-5; either TRBD1 or TRBD2 may fit D (5 bases each). This CDR3 is built from 14 residues. The ends were cut back, 1 base at V and 3 bases at J, with 12 bases in the middle. Germline CDR1 reads DFQATT; CDR2 reads SNEGSKA (reference sequence). The CDR3 DNA is TGCAGTGCTAGAGTCCGCCGGGGCGAAGAGACCCAGTACTTC. Translation gives CSARVRRGEETQYF.

This clonotype was detected ten times or more. V gene TRBV20-1 combines with J gene TRBJ2-5, with TRBD2 matching over 9 bases. The CDR3 covers 14 residues. CDR1 and CDR2 from the germline V gene are DFQATT and SNEGSKA (reference sequence). CDR3 sequence reads: CSLTLAGIKETQYF. CDR3 nucleotide sequence: TGCAGCCTGACGCTAGCGGGGATAAAAGAGACCCAGTACTTC.

In its sample, this clonotype was seen a few times. The V and J genes are TRBV7-6 and TRBJ2-2, with D perhaps TRBD2 (6 bases). Germline assignment: CDR1 SGHVS and CDR2 FNYEAQ. V gave up 5 bases and J gave up 6 bases, with 16 bases separating them. The CDR3 is made up of 15 amino acids. CDR3 coding DNA: TGTGCCAGCAGCCTCGAAGGGAGGAGCCCCGGGGAGCTGTTTTTT. It codes for CASSLEGRSPGELFF. The full variable domain, rest sourced from reference TRBV7-6 and TRBJ2-2, is GAGVSQSPRYKVTKRGQDVALRCDPISGHVSLYWYRQALGQGPEFLTYFNYEAQQDKSGLPNDRFSAERPEGSISTLTIQRTEQRDSAMYRCASSLEGRSPGELFFGEGSRLTVL.

The chain couples TRBV7-9 to TRBJ2-1; D is possibly TRBD2 (6 bases). Germline V lookup: CDR1 SEHNR, CDR2 FQNEAQ (reference sequence). V shed 3 bases and J shed 5 bases, with 20 bases lying between them. This CDR3 has 17 residues. The CDR3 reads CASSLGGPSILDNEQFF. The CDR3 DNA follows: TGTGCCAGCAGCTTGGGGGGACCTTCGATTCTGGACAATGAGCAGTTCTTC.

The J gene is TRBJ2-1, the V gene TRBV20-1; 9 nucleotides agree with TRBD2. Germline values: CDR1 DFQATT, CDR2 SNEGSKA (reference sequence). The CDR3 length is 13 residues. The CDR3 loop is CSAIAGVAREQFF. DNA of the CDR3: TGCAGCGCAATAGCGGGAGTAGCTCGTGAGCAGTTCTTC.

This clonotype has more than one count but fewer than ten. This chain joins TRBV6-5 and TRBJ2-7, with D possibly being TRBD2 (5 bases). Per germline, CDR1 MNHEY and CDR2 SVGAGI. V was pared by 1 base and J by 0 bases, with 19 bases between. The CDR3 spans 18 residues. The CDR3 DNA follows: TGTGCCAGCAGTTACTTATCCCCCTTTAGCGCGAGCTCCTACGAGCAGTACTTC. This codes for CASSYLSPFSASSYEQYF.